The 27 T cell receptor beta chains in this list originate from one sample, sequenced in a study of T cells in Graves' hyperthyroidism and ophthalmopathy. Amplification targeted TCR beta CDR3 regions from RNA transcripts. The study used the HTBI primer set for a first-round RT-PCR of the TCR CDR3. MiXCR was run by TCRdb on the multiplex PCR reads, yielding one entry per CDR3 protein. The table shows over 450,000 distinct CDR3 sequences, with over 13% occurring only once. Sequenced: blood. The origin of the receptors is a woman under 30 with Graves' hyperthyroidism.

This clonotype was recorded at least ten times. The chain uses TRBV7-9 and TRBJ2-1; TRBD2 matches 7 bases. V lost 8 bases, J lost 4 bases, and 11 bases stayed unmatched. Per germline, CDR1 SEHNR and CDR2 FQNEAQ (reference sequence). The CDR3 has 15 amino acids. CDR3 residues: CASEKLAIRYNEQFF. In nucleotides, the CDR3 is TGTGCCAGCGAGAAACTAGCGATCAGATACAATGAGCAGTTCTTC.

The chain is built from TRBV4-1 and TRBJ1-5; D possibly corresponds to TRBD1 (5 bases). CDR3 length equals 15 residues. CDR1 and CDR2 (germline): MGHRA, YSYEKL. Between the trimmed V and J ends, which lost 8 bases and 0 bases, there was a span of 14 bases. CDR3 nucleotides: TGCGCCAGCGCGAGCAGGGTCCTTAGCAATCAGCCCCAGCATTTT. It yields the protein CASASRVLSNQPQHF.

This clonotype showed up just once. The chain joins TRBV19 to TRBJ2-1; weak D call: TRBD2 (6 bases). The CDR3 loop spans 15 amino acids. CDR1 LNHDA and CDR2 SQIVND come from the germline V gene (reference sequence). V dropped 10 bases and J dropped 2 bases, with 18 bases sitting between them. The CDR3 reads CATGVVGGPYNEQFF. CDR3 nucleotide sequence: TGTGCCACGGGGGTGGTGGGAGGACCCTACAATGAGCAGTTCTTC.

This clonotype was observed a single time. Relative to the germline gene, one junction end is altered; a read error may explain this. The chain employs TRBV29-1 and TRBJ1-1; D possibly corresponds to TRBD1 (5 bases). Germline CDR1 reads SQVTM; CDR2 reads ANQGSEA. There are 13 residues in the CDR3. The CDR3 loop reads CSVGGGEGTEALF. For the CDR3, the DNA is TGCAGCGTTGGCGGGGGGGAAGGCACTGAAGCTCTCTTT. The full variable domain, in which reference TRBV29-1 and TRBJ1-1 provide the parts outside the CDR3, is SAVISQKPSRDICQRGTSLTIQCQVDSQVTMMFWYRQQPGQSLTLIATANQGSEATYESGFVIDKFPISRPNLTFSTLTVSNMSPEDSSIYLCSVGGGEGTEALFGQGTRLTVV.

A few counts support this clonotype. The chain couples TRBV7-6 to TRBJ2-1; 7 bases align to TRBD2. The ends lost 5 bases at V and 3 bases at J; junction bases unmatched: 4. From germline, CDR1 is SGHVS and CDR2 FNYEAQ. The CDR3 totals 14 residues. The CDR3 is CASSTLADYNEQFF. The CDR3, as DNA: TGTGCCAGCAGCACTCTAGCGGACTACAATGAGCAGTTCTTC.

This clonotype appeared many times. The chain combines TRBV16 with TRBJ1-1, with unresolved D. Germline V gives CDR1 KGHSY, CDR2 FQNENV. The germline V and J ends were trimmed by 8 bases and 1 base, with 11 bases remaining between them. The CDR3 loop spans 13 amino acids. This CDR3 is CASAGSKNTEAFF. Here the CDR3 DNA reads TGTGCCAGCGCGGGCAGTAAGAACACTGAAGCTTTCTTT.

The sample holds many counts of this clonotype. The chain carries TRBV6-2 or TRBV6-3 and TRBJ2-7; 7 bases line up with TRBD2. Germline V gene lookup returns CDR1 MNHEY and CDR2 SVGEGT. The junction had 7 bases not matched to a gene; V was cut back by 2 bases and J by 3 bases. This CDR3 has 15 amino acids. The CDR3 spells CASSYGGSRDYEQYV. CDR3 in DNA: TGTGCCAGCAGTTACGGCGGGAGTAGGGACTACGAGCAGTACGTC.

V is TRBV3-1 and J is TRBJ1-5; D is ambiguous. This CDR3 has 12 amino acids. V was cut by 5 bases and J by 6 bases, with 8 bases left in between. Germline values: CDR1 LGHDT, CDR2 YNNKEL (reference sequence). The CDR3 loop reads CASSVWAQPQHF. The CDR3 DNA follows: TGTGCCAGCAGCGTGTGGGCTCAGCCCCAGCATTTT.

CDR3 sequence: CASSQEGLGSTEAFF. The CDR3 nucleotides are TGTGCCAGCAGCCAAGAGGGCCTCGGGAGCACTGAAGCTTTCTTT. This chain uses TRBV4-2 with TRBJ1-1, with D hard to call. The germline V and J ends were trimmed by 0 bases and 4 bases, with 12 bases remaining between them. From germline, CDR1 is LGHNA and CDR2 YNFKEQ. CDR3 size: 15 residues.

There are many counts of this clonotype. The rearrangement uses TRBV20-1 and TRBJ2-7, with D hard to call. Germline loops: CDR1 DFQATT, CDR2 SNEGSKA (reference sequence). This CDR3 has 14 residues. The V end lost 3 bases, the J end lost 2 bases, and 14 bases lay between the germline ends. CDR3: CSASIVGLPYEQYF. The CDR3 nucleotides are TGCAGTGCTAGCATTGTCGGCTTACCCTACGAGCAGTACTTC.

The table lists this clonotype with many counts. The rearrangement joins TRBV7-2 to TRBJ2-5; 15 positions agree with TRBD2. This CDR3 comprises 18 residues. Trimming removed 5 bases from V and 4 bases from J; junction bases left unmatched: 11. Germline assignment: CDR1 SGHTA and CDR2 FQGNSA. This CDR3 is CASSILRSGLAGGETQYF. For the CDR3, the DNA is TGTGCCAGCAGCATACTTCGCTCGGGACTAGCGGGAGGAGAGACCCAGTACTTC.

This clonotype was observed many times. The chain uses TRBV9 and TRBJ1-4; D may be TRBD1 (6 bases). Germline V gene data show CDR1 as SGDLS and CDR2 as YYNGEE. The V end lost 6 bases, the J end lost 5 bases, and 14 bases lay between the germline ends. The CDR3 consists of 14 residues. CDR3 sequence: CASTTGMGNEKLFF. CDR3 sequence (DNA): TGTGCCAGCACTACAGGGATGGGGAATGAAAAACTGTTTTTT.

V gene TRBV19 combines with J gene TRBJ1-6, with 10 bases aligning to TRBD1. This CDR3 is built from 16 residues. Trimming cost V 3 bases and J 7 bases; bases outside gene matches: 6. Germline V CDR1 and CDR2: LNHDA, SQIVND (reference sequence). CDR3: CASSIGTGDHNSPLHF. Written as DNA, the CDR3 is TGTGCCAGTAGTATCGGGACAGGGGACCACAATTCACCCCTCCACTTT.

This rearrangement joins TRBV19 to TRBJ2-7; 12 nucleotides agree with TRBD2. V dropped 5 bases and J dropped 3; count of bases not matched to a gene: 5. The germline CDR1 and CDR2 sequences are LNHDA and SQIVND (reference sequence). The CDR3 has 15 residues. CDR3 coding DNA: TGTGCCAGTAGTCCGATACTAGCGGGAGGCTACGAGCAGTACTTC. Amino acid sequence: CASSPILAGGYEQYF. Together with reference TRBV19 and TRBJ2-7, the CDR3 gives the full variable domain: DGGITQSPKYLFRKEGQNVTLSCEQNLNHDAMYWYRQDPGQGLRLIYYSQIVNDFQKGDIAEGYSVSREKKESFPLTVTSAQKNPTAFYLCASSPILAGGYEQYFGPGTRLTVT.

As to this clonotype: A much bigger clone sits one base away, suggesting this may be a read error. The chain is built from TRBV24-1 and TRBJ2-1, with 11 positions matching TRBD2. CDR1 and CDR2 (germline): KGHDR, SFDVKD. The CDR3 has 16 residues. The V and J ends lost 5 bases and 2 bases, in that order; junction bases with no gene match: 4. The CDR3 region is CATSGMGLAAYNEQFF. The CDR3 nucleotides are TGTGCCACCAGTGGTATGGGACTAGCGGCCTACAATGAGCAGTTCTTC.

The table lists this clonotype with a few counts. The V gene is TRBV18, the J gene TRBJ2-3; D might be TRBD2 (5 bases). This CDR3 has 14 amino acids. Deletions cut 8 bases from V and 5 bases from J, with 17 bases between. The germline V gene encodes CDR1 KGHSH and CDR2 LQKENI. The CDR3 nucleotides are TGTGCCAGCGCCGGACGGGGAGAAGGAGATACGCAGTATTTT. Its translation: CASAGRGEGDTQYF.

This clonotype was seen ten or more times. The chain uses TRBV2 and TRBJ1-3; TRBD1 agrees at 8 bases. This CDR3 spans 15 amino acids. Germline lookup yields CDR1 SNHLY and CDR2 FYNNEI. Trimming at V came to 8 bases and at J to 2 bases, leaving 8 bases not matched to a gene. The CDR3 region is CASSPGTGPGNTIYF. The CDR3 DNA reads as TGTGCCAGCTCCCCCGGGACAGGCCCTGGAAACACCATATATTTT.

In its sample, this clonotype was seen a few times. A much larger clone differs by one base, so this may be a read error. The rearrangement links TRBV11-2 to TRBJ1-1; D perhaps matches TRBD1 (5 bases). Trimming took off 8 bases at V and 8 bases at J, with 18 bases between the two ends. CDR3 length: 13 amino acids. Per germline, CDR1 SGHAT and CDR2 FQNNGV. The chain's CDR3 is CASERSGRGEAFF. In DNA, the CDR3 is TGTGCCAGCGAAAGATCAGGGCGGGGAGAAGCTTTCTTT. The full variable domain, completed using reference TRBV11-2 and TRBJ1-1, is EAGVAQSPRYKIIEKRQSVAFWCNPISGHATLYWYQQILGQGPKLLIQFQNNGVVDDSQLPKDRFSAERLKGVDSTLKIQPAKLEDSAVYLCASERSGRGEAFFGQGTRLTVV.

Ten or more counts support this clonotype. The chain links TRBV29-1 to TRBJ2-3; D not certain. Germline loops: CDR1 SQVTM, CDR2 ANQGSEA. The CDR3 is 12 amino acids. The V end was cut by 2 bases, the J end by 1 base, with 4 bases between. The CDR3 sequence is CSVEPRTDTQYF. DNA for the CDR3: TGCAGCGTTGAACCCCGCACAGATACGCAGTATTTT.

This clonotype was picked up many times. The chain is built from TRBV30 and TRBJ2-4, with a possible D match to TRBD1 (5 bases). The germline CDR1 and CDR2 sequences are GTSNPN and SVGIG (reference sequence). With 0 bases removed from V and 0 bases from J, the gap between germline ends came to 9 bases. CDR3 size: 15 residues. DNA for the CDR3: TGTGCCTGGAGTGTCGACAGTAGAGCCAAAAACATTCAGTACTTC. Its translation is CAWSVDSRAKNIQYF.

The chain links TRBV7-6 to TRBJ2-5, with D hard to call. CDR1 is SGHVS and CDR2 is FNYEAQ in the germline V gene. The CDR3 sequence is 13 residues long. V gave up 1 base and J gave up 5 bases, with 8 bases separating them. The chain's CDR3 is CASSLGGWETQYF. The CDR3 DNA sequence: TGTGCCAGCAGCTTAGGTGGCTGGGAGACCCAGTACTTC.

This clonotype was counted many times. The chain recombines TRBV15 with TRBJ1-3, with a weak D call TRBD1 (5 bases). CDR1 is LNHNV, CDR2 YYDKDF, per germline (reference sequence). The CDR3 totals 16 residues. V lost 0 bases and J 0 bases, leaving 9 bases between the germline ends. The chain's CDR3 is CATSRDPTGSGNTIYF. In DNA form, the CDR3 reads TGTGCCACCAGCAGAGATCCCACAGGCTCTGGAAACACCATATATTTT.

The chain uses TRBV27 and TRBJ1-5; D not resolved. V was clipped by 6 bases and J by 4 bases, with 10 bases between them. The CDR3 totals 13 residues. Germline values: CDR1 MNHEY, CDR2 SMNVEV (reference sequence). The CDR3 sequence is CASSSMENQPQHF. The CDR3 DNA reads TGTGCCAGCAGCTCCATGGAGAATCAGCCCCAGCATTTT.

This clonotype showed up many times. The chain combines TRBV12-3 or TRBV12-4 with TRBJ2-5; unclear D gene. The CDR3 length is 12 residues. V was trimmed by 10 bases and J by 4 bases, leaving 13 bases between them. The CDR3 sequence is CATSLWGETQYF. The DNA for the CDR3 is TGTGCCACCAGCCTTTGGGGAGAGACCCAGTACTTC.

This clonotype appeared many times. V and J are TRBV7-3 and TRBJ1-6; weak D call: TRBD1 (5 bases). The V and J ends lost 6 bases and 11 bases respectively, with 14 bases between them. Germline CDR1 reads SGHTA; CDR2 reads FQGTGA. CDR3 length: 13 amino acids. CDR3 sequence (DNA): TGTGCCAGCAGTCCGGGGCTCTCGGCACCCCTCCACTTT. Its protein is CASSPGLSAPLHF.

This clonotype was detected many times. The genes are TRBV20-1 and TRBJ1-2; D gene uncertain. This CDR3 is built from 13 residues. In germline, CDR1 is DFQATT, CDR2 SNEGSKA (reference sequence). The V end was cut by 4 bases, the J end by 0 bases, with 9 bases between. This CDR3 is CSAKQRSNYGYTF. The CDR3 DNA is TGCAGTGCTAAGCAGCGTTCTAACTATGGCTACACCTTC.

This clonotype was recorded many times. The J gene is TRBJ2-7, the V gene TRBV6-6; 7 positions agree with TRBD2. Germline CDR1 reads MNHNY; CDR2 reads SVGAGI (reference sequence). This CDR3 region has 16 residues. V was clipped by 0 bases and J by 0 bases; unmatched bases: 5. The CDR3 here is CASSYSGREFSYEQYV. In DNA form, the CDR3 reads TGTGCCAGCAGTTACTCGGGGCGGGAGTTCTCCTACGAGCAGTACGTC.